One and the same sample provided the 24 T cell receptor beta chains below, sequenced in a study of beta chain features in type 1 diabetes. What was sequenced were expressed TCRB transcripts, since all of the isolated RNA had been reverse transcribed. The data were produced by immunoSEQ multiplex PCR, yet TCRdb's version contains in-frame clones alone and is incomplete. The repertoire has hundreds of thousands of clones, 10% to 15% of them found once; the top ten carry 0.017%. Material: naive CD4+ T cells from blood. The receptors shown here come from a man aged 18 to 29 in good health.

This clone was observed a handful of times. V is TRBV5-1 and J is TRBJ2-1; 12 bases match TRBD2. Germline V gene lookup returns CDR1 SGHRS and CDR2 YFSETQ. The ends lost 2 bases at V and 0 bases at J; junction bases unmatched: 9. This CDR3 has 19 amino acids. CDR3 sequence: CASSFPSSGRASSYNEQFF. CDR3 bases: TGCGCCAGCAGCTTTCCATCTAGCGGGAGGGCCAGCTCCTACAATGAGCAGTTCTTC.

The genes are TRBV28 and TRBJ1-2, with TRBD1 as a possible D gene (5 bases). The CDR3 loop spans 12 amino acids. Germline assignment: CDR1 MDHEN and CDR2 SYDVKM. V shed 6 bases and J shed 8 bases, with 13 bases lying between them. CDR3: CASRDILTGYTF. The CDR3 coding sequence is TGTGCCAGCAGGGACATACTTACCGGCTACACCTTC.

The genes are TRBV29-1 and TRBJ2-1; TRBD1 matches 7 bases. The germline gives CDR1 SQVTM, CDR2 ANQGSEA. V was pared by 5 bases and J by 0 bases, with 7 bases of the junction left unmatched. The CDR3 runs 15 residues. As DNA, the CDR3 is TGCAGCGTTTTCAGGGGGACCCTCTCCTACAATGAGCAGTTCTTC. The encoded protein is CSVFRGTLSYNEQFF.

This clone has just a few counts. The CDR3 region has the DNA TGCGCCAGCAGCACGGGGACAGTTTCCCGAGATACGCAGTATTTT. It codes for CASSTGTVSRDTQYF. The chain joins TRBV5-1 to TRBJ2-3, with TRBD1 matching 7 bases. V shed 4 bases, J shed 5 bases, and the junction held 10 bases outside the gene matches. CDR1 is SGHRS and CDR2 is YFSETQ in the germline V gene. The CDR3 is 15 amino acids.

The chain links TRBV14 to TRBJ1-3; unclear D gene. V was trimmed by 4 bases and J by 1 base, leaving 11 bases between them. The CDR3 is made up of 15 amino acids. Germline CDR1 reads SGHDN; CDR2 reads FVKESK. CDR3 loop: CASSLGLTSGNTIYF. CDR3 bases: TGTGCCAGCAGCCTCGGACTGACTTCTGGAAACACCATATATTTT.

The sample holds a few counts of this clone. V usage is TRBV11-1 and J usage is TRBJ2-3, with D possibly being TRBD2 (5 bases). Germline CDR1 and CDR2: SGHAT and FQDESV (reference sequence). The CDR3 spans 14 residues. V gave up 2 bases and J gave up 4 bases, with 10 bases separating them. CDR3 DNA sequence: TGTGCCAGCAGCTTACCCGGGGTTCCAGATACGCAGTATTTT. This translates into CASSLPGVPDTQYF.

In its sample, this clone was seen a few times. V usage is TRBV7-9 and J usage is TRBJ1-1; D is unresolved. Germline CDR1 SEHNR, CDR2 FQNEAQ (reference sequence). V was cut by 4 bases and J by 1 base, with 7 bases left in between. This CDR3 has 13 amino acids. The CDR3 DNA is TGTGCCAGCAGCTCGAGTGGGAACACTGAAGCTTTCTTT. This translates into CASSSSGNTEAFF.

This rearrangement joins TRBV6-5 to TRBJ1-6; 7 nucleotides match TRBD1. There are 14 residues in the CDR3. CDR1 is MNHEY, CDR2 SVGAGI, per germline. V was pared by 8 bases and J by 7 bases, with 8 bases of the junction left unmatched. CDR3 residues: CASSTHRGNSPLHF. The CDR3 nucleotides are TGTGCCAGCTCGACCCACAGGGGAAATTCACCCCTCCACTTT.

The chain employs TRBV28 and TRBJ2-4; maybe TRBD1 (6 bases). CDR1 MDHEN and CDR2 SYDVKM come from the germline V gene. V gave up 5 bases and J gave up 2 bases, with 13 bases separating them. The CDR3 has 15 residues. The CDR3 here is CASSPPQGTKNIQYF. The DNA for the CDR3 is TGTGCCAGCAGTCCACCCCAGGGGACCAAAAACATTCAGTACTTC.

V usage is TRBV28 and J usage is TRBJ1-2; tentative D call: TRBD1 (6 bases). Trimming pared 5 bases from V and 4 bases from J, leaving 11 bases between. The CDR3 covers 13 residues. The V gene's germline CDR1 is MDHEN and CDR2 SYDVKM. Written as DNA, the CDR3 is TGTGCCAGCAGTCAACAGGGACCCTATGGCTACACCTTC. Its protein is CASSQQGPYGYTF.

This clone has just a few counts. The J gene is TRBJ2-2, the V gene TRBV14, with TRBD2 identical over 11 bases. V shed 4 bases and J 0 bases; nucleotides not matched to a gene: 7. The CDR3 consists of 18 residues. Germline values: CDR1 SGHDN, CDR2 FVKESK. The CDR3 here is CASSPHPGLAANTGELFF. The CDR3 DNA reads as TGTGCCAGCAGCCCGCACCCGGGACTAGCGGCGAACACCGGGGAGCTGTTTTTT.

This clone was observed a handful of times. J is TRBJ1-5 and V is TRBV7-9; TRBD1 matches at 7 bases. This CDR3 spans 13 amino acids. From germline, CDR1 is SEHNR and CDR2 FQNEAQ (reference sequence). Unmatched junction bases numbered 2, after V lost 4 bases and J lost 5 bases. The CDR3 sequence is CASSSRGDQPQHF. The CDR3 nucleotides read TGTGCCAGCAGCTCCAGGGGGGATCAGCCCCAGCATTTT.

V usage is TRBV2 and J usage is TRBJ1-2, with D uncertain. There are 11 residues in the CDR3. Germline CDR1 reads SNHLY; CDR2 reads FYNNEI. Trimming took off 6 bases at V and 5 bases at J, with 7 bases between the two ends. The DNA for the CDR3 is TGTGCCAGCAGCCCGTCTTATGGCTACACCTTC. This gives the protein CASSPSYGYTF.

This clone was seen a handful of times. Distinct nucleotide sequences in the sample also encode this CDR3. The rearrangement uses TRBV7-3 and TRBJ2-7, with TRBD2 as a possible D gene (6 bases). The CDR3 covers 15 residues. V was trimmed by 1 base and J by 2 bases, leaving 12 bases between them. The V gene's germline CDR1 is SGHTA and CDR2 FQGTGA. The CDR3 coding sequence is TGTGCCAGCAGCTTAAGACCGGGACTTGCCTACGAGCAGTACTTC. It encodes CASSLRPGLAYEQYF.

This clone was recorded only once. This CDR3 is CASSKSEYGYTF. CDR3 DNA: TGTGCCAGCAGTAAATCTGAGTATGGCTACACCTTC. The V gene is TRBV6-5, the J gene TRBJ1-2; no clear D. CDR1 and CDR2 from the germline V gene are MNHEY and SVGAGI. This CDR3 spans 12 amino acids. Trimming stripped 5 bases from V and 5 bases from J, with 9 bases between.

The chain's CDR3 is CAWAGDRAYSGNTIYF. The CDR3 nucleotides read TGTGCCTGGGCCGGAGACAGGGCGTACTCTGGAAACACCATATATTTT. The V call is TRBV30, the J call TRBJ1-3; 7 bases match TRBD1. CDR1 is GTSNPN, CDR2 SVGIG, per germline (reference sequence). Germline trimming cut 5 bases from V and 0 bases from J; bases unmatched to any gene: 10. This CDR3 has 16 residues.

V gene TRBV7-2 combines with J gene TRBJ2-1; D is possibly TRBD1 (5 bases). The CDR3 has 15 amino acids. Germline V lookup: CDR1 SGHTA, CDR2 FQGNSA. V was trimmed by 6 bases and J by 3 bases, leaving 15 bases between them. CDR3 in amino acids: CASRSDRTYYNEQFF. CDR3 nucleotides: TGTGCCAGCAGGTCTGACCGGACATACTACAATGAGCAGTTCTTC.

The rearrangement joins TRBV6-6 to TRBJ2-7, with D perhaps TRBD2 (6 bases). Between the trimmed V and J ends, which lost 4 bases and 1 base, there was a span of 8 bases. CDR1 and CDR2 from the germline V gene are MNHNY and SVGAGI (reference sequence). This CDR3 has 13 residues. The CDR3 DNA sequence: TGTGCCAGCAGTTGGGGGACTTCCTACGAGCAGTACTTC. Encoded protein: CASSWGTSYEQYF.

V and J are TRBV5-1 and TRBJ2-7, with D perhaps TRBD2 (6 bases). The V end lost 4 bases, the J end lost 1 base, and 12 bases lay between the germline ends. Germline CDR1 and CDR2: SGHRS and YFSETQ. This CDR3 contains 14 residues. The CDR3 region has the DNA TGCGCCAGCAGCGGGGGGACGGCTTCCTACGAGCAGTACTTC. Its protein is CASSGGTASYEQYF.

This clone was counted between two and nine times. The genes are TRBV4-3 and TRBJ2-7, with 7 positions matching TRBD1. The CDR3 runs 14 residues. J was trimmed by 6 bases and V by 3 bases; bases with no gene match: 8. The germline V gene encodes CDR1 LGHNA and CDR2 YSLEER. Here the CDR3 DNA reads TGCGCCAGCAGCCAGGTGAGATCAGGGGGCGAGCAGTACTTC. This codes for CASSQVRSGGEQYF.

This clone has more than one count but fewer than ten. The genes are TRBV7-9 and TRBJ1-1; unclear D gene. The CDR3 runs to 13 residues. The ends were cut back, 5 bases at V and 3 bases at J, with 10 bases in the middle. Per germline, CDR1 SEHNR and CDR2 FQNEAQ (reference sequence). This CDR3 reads CASSLQVYTEAFF. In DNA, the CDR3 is TGTGCCAGCAGCCTTCAGGTTTACACTGAAGCTTTCTTT. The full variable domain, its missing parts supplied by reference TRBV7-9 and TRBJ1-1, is DTGVSQNPRHKITKRGQNVTFRCDPISEHNRLYWYRQTLGQGPEFLTYFQNEAQLEKSRLLSDRFSAERPKGSFSTLEIQRTEQGDSAMYLCASSLQVYTEAFFGQGTRLTVV.

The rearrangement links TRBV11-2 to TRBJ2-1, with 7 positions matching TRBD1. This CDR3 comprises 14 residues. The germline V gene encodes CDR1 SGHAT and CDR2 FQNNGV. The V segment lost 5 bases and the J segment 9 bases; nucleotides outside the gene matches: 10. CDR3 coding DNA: TGTGCCAGCAGCACAGGGGCCTCGCTTGTTGAGCAGTTCTTC. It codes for CASSTGASLVEQFF.

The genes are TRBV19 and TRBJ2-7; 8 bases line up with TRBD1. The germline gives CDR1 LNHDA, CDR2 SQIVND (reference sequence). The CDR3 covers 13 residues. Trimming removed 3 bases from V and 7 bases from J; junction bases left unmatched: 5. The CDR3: CASSIRGQEEQYF. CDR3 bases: TGTGCCAGTAGTATTAGGGGACAGGAGGAGCAGTACTTC.

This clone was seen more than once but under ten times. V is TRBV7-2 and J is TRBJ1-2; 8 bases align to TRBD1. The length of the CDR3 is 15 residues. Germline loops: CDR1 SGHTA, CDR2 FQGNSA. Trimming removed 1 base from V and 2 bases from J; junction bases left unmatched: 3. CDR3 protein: CASSLGTGRNYGYTF. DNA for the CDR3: TGTGCCAGCAGCTTAGGGACAGGGAGGAACTATGGCTACACCTTC.